This passage covers 30 T cell receptor beta chains from one sample sequenced in a study of OX40 agonist ivuxolimab in advanced cancers. The protocol was immunoSEQ multiplex PCR, while the TCRdb copy is restricted to in-frame clones and leaves out a portion. The repertoire holds nearly 70,000 clones, with 83% as singletons. Specimen: CD4+ or CD8+ T cells sorted from blood, collected in a trial of the OX40 agonist ivuxolimab. These receptors were obtained from an adult with an advanced solid tumor such as melanoma, head and neck, liver or kidney cancer.

The CDR3 sequence: CSVEYPGGVPEAFF. For the CDR3, the DNA is TGCAGCGTTGAATACCCAGGGGGCGTACCTGAAGCTTTCTTT. V is TRBV29-1 and J is TRBJ1-1, with 8 nucleotides matching TRBD1. In germline, CDR1 is SQVTM, CDR2 ANQGSEA. J was trimmed by 6 bases and V by 2 bases; bases with no gene match: 8. The CDR3 has 14 residues.

The chain has TRBV6-1 and TRBJ1-5, with TRBD1 matching over 7 bases. V was clipped by 4 bases and J by 7 bases; unmatched bases: 4. The CDR3 is made up of 13 amino acids. Germline lookup yields CDR1 MNHNS and CDR2 SASEGT. The CDR3 nucleotides are TGTGCCAGCAGTGGACAGGGCGGACAGCCCCAGCATTTT. This gives the protein CASSGQGGQPQHF.

There are a few counts of this clone. Other DNA sequences of this sample code for an identical CDR3. The J gene is TRBJ1-2, the V gene TRBV9; D unclear. CDR1 is SGDLS and CDR2 is YYNGEE in the germline V gene. The CDR3 is 14 amino acids. V lost 0 bases to trimming and J lost 4 bases, with 10 bases between them. CDR3 sequence (DNA): TGTGCCAGCAGCGTAGCTACCGGATTCTATGGCTACACCTTC. Its protein is CASSVATGFYGYTF.

This chain links TRBV6-5 with TRBJ2-5; the match to TRBD1 covers 7 bases. Germline-derived CDR1 and CDR2 are MNHEY and SVGAGI. This CDR3 is built from 13 residues. With V trimmed by 6 bases and J by 3 bases, 4 bases remained unmatched. The CDR3 DNA follows: TGTGCCAGCAGATCGACAGGGAAAGAGACCCAGTACTTC. Residues: CASRSTGKETQYF.

There are a few counts of this clone. The chain has TRBV5-1 and TRBJ2-3; 9 bases align to TRBD2. The CDR3 is made up of 16 amino acids. Germline trimming cut 1 base from V and 4 bases from J; bases unmatched to any gene: 7. Germline V gene data show CDR1 as SGHRS and CDR2 as YFSETQ. The DNA for the CDR3 is TGCGCCAGCAGCTTGTGGCGGGGGGGCAGTCCAGATACGCAGTATTTT. Amino acids: CASSLWRGGSPDTQYF.

The rearrangement links TRBV5-4 to TRBJ2-7, with 10 positions matching TRBD1. CDR1 SGHNT and CDR2 YYREEE come from the germline V gene (reference sequence). This CDR3 is built from 14 residues. Losses at the gene ends were 4 bases for V and 4 bases for J; bases not matched to a gene: 5. The CDR3 sequence is CASSRGQGRYEQYF. The CDR3, as DNA: TGTGCCAGCAGCCGGGGACAGGGGAGGTACGAGCAGTACTTC.

The rearrangement uses TRBV7-9 and TRBJ1-1; D ambiguous. Deletions cut 1 base from V and 1 base from J, with 10 bases between. Germline V gives CDR1 SEHNR, CDR2 FQNEAQ (reference sequence). The CDR3 is 15 amino acids. The CDR3 region has the DNA TGTGCCAGCAGCTTAGGGGCAGGCCCGAACACTGAAGCTTTCTTT. This codes for CASSLGAGPNTEAFF.

This chain joins TRBV27 and TRBJ1-1; D gene ambiguous. V lost 2 bases and J lost 4, with 8 bases in between. The CDR3 is 13 amino acids. CDR1 is MNHEY, CDR2 SMNVEV, per germline (reference sequence). The CDR3 sequence: CASSLLSTTEAFF. The CDR3 DNA sequence: TGTGCCAGCAGTTTACTTTCCACCACTGAAGCTTTCTTT.

This chain joins TRBV30 and TRBJ2-7; possible D gene TRBD1, 6 bases. This CDR3 is built from 14 residues. CDR1 is GTSNPN, CDR2 SVGIG, per germline (reference sequence). Trimming removed 0 bases at V and 3 bases at J, with 12 bases between. The CDR3 spells CAWSVGRGGYEQYF. The DNA for the CDR3 is TGTGCCTGGAGTGTAGGCAGGGGCGGCTACGAGCAGTACTTC.

V gene TRBV5-5 combines with J gene TRBJ1-1; no clear D gene. This CDR3 contains 15 residues. The V gene lost 4 bases and the J gene lost 0 bases, with 13 bases spanning the gap. Germline loops: CDR1 SGHKS, CDR2 YYEKEE (reference sequence). CDR3 sequence reads: CASSLLDGLNTEAFF. The CDR3 nucleotides are TGTGCCAGCAGCCTCCTGGACGGGTTGAACACTGAAGCTTTCTTT.

This sequence joins TRBV6-1 and TRBJ1-1; TRBD1 matches 9 bases. The V gene end was trimmed by 3 bases and the J gene end by 1 base; junction bases not matched to a gene: 3. CDR1 is MNHNS, CDR2 SASEGT, per germline. The CDR3 covers 15 residues. DNA of the CDR3: TGTGCCAGCAGTGATGGGACAGGGCGGAACACTGAAGCTTTCTTT. This sequence encodes CASSDGTGRNTEAFF.

This sequence joins TRBV2 and TRBJ2-1; TRBD1 matches 7 bases. CDR1 SNHLY and CDR2 FYNNEI come from the germline V gene. This CDR3 has 12 residues. J lost 8 bases, V lost 7 bases, and 5 bases had no gene match. The CDR3: CASKQGPYEQFF. In DNA form, the CDR3 reads TGTGCCAGCAAACAGGGGCCATATGAGCAGTTCTTC.

This clone was observed a single time. The V call is TRBV12-5, the J call TRBJ1-5, with a weak D call TRBD1 (6 bases). The CDR3 runs 14 residues. CDR1 and CDR2 (germline): LGHNT, FRNRAP. Trimming removed 5 bases at V and 6 bases at J, with 14 bases between. The DNA of the CDR3 is TGTGCTAGTGGTCCCACCGGGGGCACTCAGCCCCAGCATTTT. It encodes CASGPTGGTQPQHF.

Here the CDR3 reads CASSPPLAGGDNEQFF. The CDR3 region has the DNA TGCGCCAGCAGCCCGCCCCTAGCGGGGGGGGACAATGAGCAGTTCTTC. The rearrangement links TRBV5-1 to TRBJ2-1; 12 bases align to TRBD2. V lost 4 bases and J lost 5; bases outside the gene matches: 7. Germline V lookup: CDR1 SGHRS, CDR2 YFSETQ. CDR3 size: 16 residues.

J is TRBJ2-1 and V is TRBV18; D is undetermined. V was trimmed by 3 bases and J by 4 bases, leaving 7 bases between them. The CDR3 has 13 residues. The germline gives CDR1 KGHSH, CDR2 LQKENI. The CDR3 DNA follows: TGTGCCAGCTCACCGGACCTATACAATGAGCAGTTCTTC. Protein: CASSPDLYNEQFF.

This chain links TRBV5-1 with TRBJ2-1, with TRBD1 identical over 7 bases. The V and J ends lost 0 bases and 4 bases, in that order; junction bases with no gene match: 1. The germline CDR1 and CDR2 sequences are SGHRS and YFSETQ. There are 14 residues in the CDR3. The CDR3 DNA reads TGCGCCAGCAGCTTGGAGACAGGGTACAATGAGCAGTTCTTC. It yields the protein CASSLETGYNEQFF.

The chain is built from TRBV2 and TRBJ1-2; the match to TRBD1 covers 7 bases. Germline V gene sequence: CDR1 SNHLY, CDR2 FYNNEI. V lost 6 bases to trimming and J lost 4 bases; unmatched junction nucleotides: 2. This CDR3 spans 12 amino acids. CDR3 in amino acids: CASSNRGYGYTF. CDR3 coding DNA: TGTGCCAGCAGCAACAGGGGCTATGGCTACACCTTC.

The V and J genes are TRBV6-1 and TRBJ2-5; maybe TRBD1 (6 bases). With 4 bases removed from V and 4 bases from J, the gap between germline ends came to 13 bases. The germline V gene has CDR1 MNHNS and CDR2 SASEGT. CDR3 length: 14 residues. CDR3 in DNA: TGTGCCAGCAGTGTCCCACGACAGGCAGAGACCCAGTACTTC. This gives the protein CASSVPRQAETQYF.

This chain links TRBV7-9 with TRBJ2-7, with a possible D match to TRBD1 (6 bases). The V gene lost 3 bases and the J gene lost 2 bases, with 14 bases spanning the gap. Germline V CDR1 and CDR2: SEHNR, FQNEAQ (reference sequence). The CDR3 has 15 residues. CDR3 residues: CASSLGQGNPYEQYF. The CDR3 DNA is TGTGCCAGCAGCTTGGGCCAGGGGAACCCCTACGAGCAGTACTTC.

The chain employs TRBV5-8 and TRBJ2-7; TRBD2 aligns across 8 bases. CDR1 and CDR2 (germline): SGHTS, YDEGEE. The CDR3 totals 18 residues. Germline trimming cut 5 bases from V and 4 bases from J; bases unmatched to any gene: 20. This CDR3 is CASSSGGLRVAGLYEQYF. The CDR3 DNA is TGTGCCAGCAGTTCGGGGGGGCTCAGGGTAGCGGGACTTTACGAGCAGTACTTC.

This rearrangement joins TRBV6-5 to TRBJ2-3; D ambiguous. This CDR3 has 14 amino acids. The germline gives CDR1 MNHEY, CDR2 SVGAGI. V lost 2 bases and J lost 1, with 7 bases in between. Here the CDR3 DNA reads TGTGCCAGCAGTTACCAGCTAGGCACAGATACGCAGTATTTT. It encodes CASSYQLGTDTQYF.

This sequence joins TRBV2 and TRBJ2-7; D possibly corresponds to TRBD1 (7 bases). Trimming took 0 bases from V and 4 from J, leaving 13 bases between them. The CDR3 contains 15 residues. Germline loops: CDR1 SNHLY, CDR2 FYNNEI. In DNA, the CDR3 is TGTGCCAGCAGTGAAGCTAGCAGGGGGGCTTACGAGCAGTACTTC. Residues: CASSEASRGAYEQYF.

The rearrangement joins TRBV11-2 to TRBJ2-7; D is unresolved. Between the trimmed V and J ends, which lost 0 bases and 7 bases, there was a span of 13 bases. Germline V CDR1 and CDR2: SGHAT, FQNNGV. The CDR3 has 14 residues. CDR3 protein: CASSLDRQSGEQYF. The DNA of the CDR3 is TGTGCCAGCAGCTTAGATAGGCAGTCGGGTGAGCAGTACTTC.

This clone showed up just once. The V call is TRBV6-1, the J call TRBJ2-6; D is perhaps TRBD2 (6 bases). The CDR3 sequence is 15 residues long. Trimming left V 5 bases short and J 1 base short, with 9 bases between. CDR1 and CDR2 from the germline V gene are MNHNS and SASEGT. CDR3: CASSPRGSGANVLTF. DNA of the CDR3: TGTGCCAGCAGTCCCCGGGGGTCTGGGGCCAACGTCCTGACTTTC.

The J gene is TRBJ1-2, the V gene TRBV7-9; TRBD1 matches at 7 bases. The CDR3 totals 13 residues. The V and J ends lost 5 bases and 4 bases, in that order; junction bases with no gene match: 4. From germline, CDR1 is SEHNR and CDR2 FQNEAQ (reference sequence). CDR3 DNA sequence: TGTGCCAGCAGCCCTGACAGGGTCTATGGCTACACCTTC. Translating it yields CASSPDRVYGYTF.

The J gene is TRBJ2-7, the V gene TRBV9, with D tentatively TRBD2 (5 bases). The CDR3 consists of 14 residues. Deletions cut 0 bases from V and 6 bases from J, with 13 bases between. Germline V gives CDR1 SGDLS, CDR2 YYNGEE. The CDR3 here is CASSVESGLGEQYF. The CDR3 region has the DNA TGTGCCAGCAGCGTAGAGTCGGGGTTGGGCGAGCAGTACTTC.

This clone was seen a single time. The chain uses TRBV6-5 and TRBJ1-6; 7 bases line up with TRBD1. Per the germline V gene, CDR1 is MNHEY and CDR2 is SVGAGI. The CDR3 covers 13 residues. V shed 6 bases, J shed 4 bases, and the junction held 0 bases outside the gene matches. The CDR3 reads CASRQGYNSPLHF. The DNA of the CDR3 is TGTGCCAGCAGACAGGGGTATAATTCACCCCTCCACTTT.

V usage is TRBV27 and J usage is TRBJ1-2; D call uncertain. Germline loops: CDR1 MNHEY, CDR2 SMNVEV (reference sequence). This CDR3 is 14 amino acids long. Trimming left V 8 bases short and J 2 bases short, with 15 bases between. The CDR3 DNA follows: TGTGCCAGCGCCCCTTCGGCGCTAAACTATGGCTACACCTTC. Translating it yields CASAPSALNYGYTF.

This clone was counted only a few times. The chain couples TRBV6-6 to TRBJ2-7; 8 nucleotides match TRBD1. J was trimmed by 4 bases and V by 4 bases; bases with no gene match: 9. This CDR3 spans 15 amino acids. The germline CDR1 and CDR2 sequences are MNHNY and SVGAGI (reference sequence). CDR3 DNA sequence: TGTGCCAGCAGTTCAACCGGGACAGGTCAATACGAGCAGTACTTC. It codes for CASSSTGTGQYEQYF.

The rearrangement joins TRBV30 to TRBJ1-4; unclear D gene. The V and J ends lost 3 bases and 8 bases respectively, with 10 bases between them. The CDR3 extends over 12 amino acids. Germline CDR1 reads GTSNPN; CDR2 reads SVGIG (reference sequence). CDR3 bases: TGTGCCTGGAGCCTGGACTTCGAAAAACTGTTTTTT. Translation gives CAWSLDFEKLFF.